Sequencing of this T cell receptor beta chain was carried out in a study of response to subunit inactivated influenza vaccine. MiXCR, run by TCRdb on the RT-PCR reads, gives a single entry per CDR3 protein. The sample lists roughly 520,000 distinct CDR3 sequences; about 25% were seen once. To note about this clonotype: No antigen is known for it.

Study-level results: With each seasonal influenza vaccination, the authors suggested, few new T cells are recruited.

The germline V gene has CDR1 SGHRS and CDR2 YFSETQ. The CDR3 is 13 amino acids. Trimming shortened V by 4 bases and J by 4 bases, and 6 bases separated the two germline ends. Specimen: CD4+ T cells sorted from PBMCs, collected 4 to 6 days after vaccination. The chain is built from TRBV5-1 and TRBJ2-6; D is uncertain. This TCR came from a man between 50 and 59 years old who received an inactivated influenza vaccine. CDR3 loop: CASSAPGANVLTF. The CDR3 DNA follows: TGCGCCAGCAGCGCCCCCGGGGCCAACGTCCTGACTTTC. Using reference TRBV5-1 and TRBJ2-6 for the parts outside the CDR3, the full variable domain is KAGVTQTPRYLIKTRGQQVTLSCSPISGHRSVSWYQQTPGQGLQFLFEYFSETQRNKGNFPGRFSGRQFSNSRSEMNVSTLELGDSALYLCASSAPGANVLTFGAGSRLTVL.